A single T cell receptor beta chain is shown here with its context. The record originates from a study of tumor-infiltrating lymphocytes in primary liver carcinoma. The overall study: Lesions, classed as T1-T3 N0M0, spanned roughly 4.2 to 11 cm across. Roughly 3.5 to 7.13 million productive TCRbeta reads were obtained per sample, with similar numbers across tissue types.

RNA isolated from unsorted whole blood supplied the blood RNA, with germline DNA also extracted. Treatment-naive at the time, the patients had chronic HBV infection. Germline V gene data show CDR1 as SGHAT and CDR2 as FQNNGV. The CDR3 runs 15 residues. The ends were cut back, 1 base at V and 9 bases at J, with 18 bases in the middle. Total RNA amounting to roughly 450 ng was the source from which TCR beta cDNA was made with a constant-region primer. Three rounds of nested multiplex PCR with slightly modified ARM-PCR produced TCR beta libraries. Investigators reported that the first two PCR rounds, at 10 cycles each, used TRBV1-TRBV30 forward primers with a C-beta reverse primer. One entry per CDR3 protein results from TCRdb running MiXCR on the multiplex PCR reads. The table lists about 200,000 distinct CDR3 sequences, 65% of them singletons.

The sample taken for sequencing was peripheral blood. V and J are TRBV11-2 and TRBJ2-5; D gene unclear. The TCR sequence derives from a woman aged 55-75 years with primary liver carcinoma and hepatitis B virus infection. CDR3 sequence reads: CASSLGLAVLGAQYF. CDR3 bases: TGTGCCAGCAGCTTAGGGCTGGCAGTGCTTGGGGCCCAGTACTTC.